The rows below give T cell receptor beta chains drawn from one sample of a study of blood T cell repertoires in COVID-19. Sequencing used immunoSEQ multiplex PCR; TCRdb keeps in-frame clones, though not all of them. The table shows approximately 300,000 clones, with roughly 89% occurring only once. The sequenced material came from PBMCs or T cells enriched from blood (not recorded which). Source of these receptors: a man in his fifties or sixties who had recovered from COVID-19. CDR3s include the opening cysteine and the closing phenylalanine or tryptophan. D genes are given only for firm matches. For some rows the clone size is stated as once, few or many, or as a class when expanded; others skip it.

>NA|TRBV20-1|14|NA|TRBJ1-5
CSASLGSINQPQHF
TGCAGTGCTAGTTTGGGGAGCATCAATCAGCCCCAGCATTTT
>NA|TRBV28|13|NA|TRBJ1-2
CASSLASGSGYTF
TGTGCCAGCAGCTTGGCCTCGGGGAGTGGCTACACCTTC
>TRBD1|TRBV7-9|14|NA|TRBJ1-1
CASSEIGGVTEAFF
TGTGCCAGCAGCGAGATAGGGGGCGTGACTGAAGCTTTCTTT
>TRBD2|TRBV11-2|14|NA|TRBJ2-1
CASSLELAYNEQFF
TGTGCCAGCAGCTTAGAACTAGCGTACAATGAGCAGTTCTTC
>NA|TRBV24-1|13|NA|TRBJ2-1
CATSLSGGNEQFF
TGTGCCACCAGTCTTTCAGGGGGGAATGAGCAGTTCTTC
>NA|TRBV24-1|15|NA|TRBJ2-7
CATSDPGLPTGEQYF
TGTGCCACCAGTGACCCAGGGCTCCCTACGGGCGAGCAGTACTTC
>NA|TRBV29-1|13|NA|TRBJ2-2
CSAVIINTGELFF
TGCAGCGCTGTAATAATTAACACCGGGGAGCTGTTTTTT
>TRBD1|TRBV24-1|15|NA|TRBJ1-2
CATSDESRGLQGYTF
TGTGCCACCAGTGATGAGAGCAGGGGGCTGCAGGGCTACACCTTC
>NA|TRBV29-1|15|NA|TRBJ2-7
CSVRPGLPSPYEQYF
TGCAGCGTTCGTCCGGGACTCCCCTCACCCTACGAGCAGTACTTC
>TRBD1|TRBV29-1|12|NA|TRBJ1-1
CSVATGSTEAFF
TGCAGCGTCGCGACAGGGTCCACTGAAGCTTTCTTT
>NA|TRBV28|15|NA|TRBJ2-6
CASSFLGPGANVLTF
TGTGCCAGCAGTTTCTTGGGCCCTGGGGCCAACGTCCTGACTTTC
>NA|TRBV10-3|11|many|TRBJ2-5
CAISEGGAQYF
TGTGCCATCAGTGAAGGGGGGGCCCAGTACTTC
>TRBD1|TRBV5-1|15|NA|TRBJ2-2
CASSLGQEVTGELFF
TGCGCCAGCAGCCTGGGACAGGAAGTCACCGGGGAGCTGTTTTTT
>TRBD2|TRBV18|16|once|TRBJ2-7
CASSPQAGEGGYEQYF
TGTGCCAGCTCACCACAGGCGGGAGAGGGAGGGTACGAGCAGTACTTC
>TRBD1|TRBV27|19|NA|TRBJ2-7
CASSFLPARPGQGAYEQYF
TGTGCCAGCAGTTTTTTGCCAGCTCGCCCGGGACAGGGGGCGTACGAGCAGTACTTC
>NA|TRBV11-3|12|NA|TRBJ2-2
CASSSRTGELFF
TGTGCCAGCAGCTCTAGGACCGGGGAGCTGTTTTTT
>TRBD2|TRBV7-3|15|NA|TRBJ2-3
CASSLNSGGTDTQYF
TGTGCCAGCAGCTTAAATAGCGGGGGCACAGATACGCAGTATTTT
>TRBD1|TRBV5-1|15|NA|TRBJ1-1
CASSPQGALGTEAFF
TGCGCCAGCAGCCCGCAGGGGGCATTGGGCACTGAAGCTTTCTTT
>TRBD2|TRBV27|16|NA|TRBJ2-3
CASRQGTSGSTDTQYF
TGTGCCAGCAGGCAGGGGACTAGCGGGAGTACAGATACGCAGTATTTT
>TRBD2|TRBV7-9|16|NA|TRBJ2-3
CASSPGPGGGTDTQYF
TGTGCCAGCAGCCCCGGTCCCGGGGGGGGCACAGATACGCAGTATTTT
>NA|TRBV30|12|NA|TRBJ1-2
CAEGEGYYGYTF
TGCGCCGAAGGGGAGGGTTATTATGGCTACACCTTC
>NA|TRBV5-1|13|NA|TRBJ1-1
CASSLGQRIEAFF
TGCGCCAGCAGCTTGGGTCAGAGGATTGAAGCTTTCTTT
>TRBD2|TRBV6-5|14|NA|TRBJ2-7
CASSPTSGISREYF
TGTGCCAGCAGTCCAACTAGCGGGATTAGTCGGGAGTACTTC
>TRBD1|TRBV2|14|NA|TRBJ1-5
CASSRQGINQPQHF
TGTGCCAGCAGTCGACAGGGAATCAATCAGCCCCAGCATTTT
>NA|TRBV7-8|15|NA|TRBJ1-6
CASSPRDGGNSPLHF
TGTGCCAGCAGCCCTCGGGACGGAGGGAATTCACCCCTCCACTTT
>TRBD1|TRBV5-1|14|NA|TRBJ2-1
CASSFQTGGNEQFF
TGCGCCAGCAGCTTCCAGACAGGGGGCAATGAGCAGTTCTTC
>TRBD1|TRBV15|18|NA|TRBJ2-6
CATSRSRTGSTGANVLTF
TGTGCCACCAGCAGGTCGAGGACAGGGTCTACCGGGGCCAACGTCCTGACTTTC
>TRBD1|TRBV28|14|NA|TRBJ2-4
CASSSGTGGNIQYF
TGTGCCAGCAGCTCCGGGACAGGGGGGAACATTCAGTACTTC
>NA|TRBV28|16|NA|TRBJ2-3
CASSFNPRSWQDTQYF
TGTGCCAGCAGTTTTAACCCCCGAAGTTGGCAAGATACGCAGTATTTT
>NA|TRBV5-6|14|NA|TRBJ2-1
CASSLVQAYNEQFF
TGTGCCAGCAGCTTGGTACAGGCTTACAATGAGCAGTTCTTC
>TRBD2|TRBV5-1|13|NA|TRBJ2-1
CASSLGLADEQFF
TGCGCCAGCAGCTTAGGACTAGCCGATGAGCAGTTCTTC
>NA|TRBV5-1|14|NA|TRBJ1-2
CASSSTGAGDGYTF
TGCGCCAGCAGCTCGACCGGTGCGGGGGATGGCTACACCTTC
>TRBD1|TRBV2|13|NA|TRBJ1-5
CASRGQNNQPQHF
TGTGCCAGCAGGGGACAGAACAATCAGCCCCAGCATTTT
>TRBD2|TRBV9|16|NA|TRBJ2-7
CASSVGTSGTFYEQYF
TGTGCCAGCAGCGTTGGGACTAGCGGGACTTTCTACGAGCAGTACTTC
>NA|TRBV28|15|NA|TRBJ2-5
CASSEGTLRGETQYF
TGTGCCAGCAGTGAGGGGACACTTCGAGGAGAGACCCAGTACTTC
>TRBD1|TRBV5-1|16|few|TRBJ1-3
CASSRLGQNSGNTIYF
TGCGCCAGCAGCAGACTGGGACAGAACTCTGGAAACACCATATATTTT
>TRBD2|TRBV19|14|NA|TRBJ2-7
CASSMGLADYEQYF
TGTGCCAGTAGTATGGGACTAGCGGACTACGAGCAGTACTTC
>NA|TRBV5-1|14|NA|TRBJ1-4
CASSLLGGNEKLFF
TGCGCCAGCAGCTTATTGGGAGGGAACGAAAAACTGTTTTTT
>TRBD2|TRBV15|16|NA|TRBJ2-1
CATSRPGTSGYNEQFF
TGTGCCACCAGCAGACCCGGGACTAGCGGGTACAATGAGCAGTTCTTC
>NA|TRBV12-3/TRBV12-4|13|NA|TRBJ2-7
CASSQAGWLKQYF
TGTGCCAGCAGCCAAGCGGGTTGGTTAAAGCAGTACTTC